This T cell receptor (beta chain) was sequenced in a study of response to subunit inactivated influenza vaccine. Using its own MiXCR run on the RT-PCR reads, TCRdb lists one record per CDR3 protein. Of roughly 700,000 distinct CDR3 sequences in the sample, roughly 13% were seen once. V lost 4 bases, J lost 5 bases, and 5 bases stayed unmatched. The CDR3 runs 14 residues. The clonotype originates from a man aged 50 to 60 who received an inactivated influenza vaccine. Sample: PBMCs from blood, taken around 14 days before vaccination. The chain couples TRBV12-3 or TRBV12-4 to TRBJ2-4; 7 bases fit TRBD1. CDR3 in DNA: TGTGCCAGCAGTTCCACAGGGGAGCAAAACATTCAGTACTTC. The encoded protein is CASSSTGEQNIQYF.